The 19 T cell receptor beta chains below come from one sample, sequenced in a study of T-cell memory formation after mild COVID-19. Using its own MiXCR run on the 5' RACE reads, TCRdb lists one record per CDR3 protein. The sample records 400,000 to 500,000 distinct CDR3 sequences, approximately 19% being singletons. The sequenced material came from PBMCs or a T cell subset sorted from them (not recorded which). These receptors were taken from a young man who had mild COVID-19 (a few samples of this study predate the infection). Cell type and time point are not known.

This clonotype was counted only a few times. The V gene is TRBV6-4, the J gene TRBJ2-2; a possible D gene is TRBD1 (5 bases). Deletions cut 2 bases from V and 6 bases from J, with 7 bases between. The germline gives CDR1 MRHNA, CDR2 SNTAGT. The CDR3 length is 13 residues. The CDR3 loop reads CASSDRGAGELFF. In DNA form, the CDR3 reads TGTGCCAGCAGTGACAGGGGTGCCGGGGAGCTGTTTTTT.

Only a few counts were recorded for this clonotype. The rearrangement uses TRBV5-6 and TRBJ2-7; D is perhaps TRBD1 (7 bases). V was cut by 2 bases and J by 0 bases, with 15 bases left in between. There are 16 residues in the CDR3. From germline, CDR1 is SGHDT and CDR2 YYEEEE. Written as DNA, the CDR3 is TGTGCCAGCAGCTTTGCAGGGGGACTTAACTCCTACGAGCAGTACGTC. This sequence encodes CASSFAGGLNSYEQYV.

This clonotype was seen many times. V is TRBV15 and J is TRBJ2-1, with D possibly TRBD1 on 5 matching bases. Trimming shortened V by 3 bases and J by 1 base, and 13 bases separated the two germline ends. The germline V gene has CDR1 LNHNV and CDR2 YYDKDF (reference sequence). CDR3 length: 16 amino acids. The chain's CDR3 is CATSRRTLTSYNEQFF. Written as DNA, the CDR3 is TGTGCCACCAGCAGGAGGACACTTACTTCCTACAATGAGCAGTTCTTC. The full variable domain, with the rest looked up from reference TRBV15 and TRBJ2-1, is DAMVIQNPRYQVTQFGKPVTLSCSQTLNHNVMYWYQQKSSQAPKLLFHYYDKDFNNEADTPDNFQSRRPNTSFCFLDIRSPGLGDTAMYLCATSRRTLTSYNEQFFGPGTRLTVL.

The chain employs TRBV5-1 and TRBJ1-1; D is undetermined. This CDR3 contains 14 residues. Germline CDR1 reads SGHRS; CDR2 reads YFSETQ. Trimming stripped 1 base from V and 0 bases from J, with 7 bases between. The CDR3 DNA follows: TGCGCCAGCAGCTTGTTTGCGGTGAACACTGAAGCTTTCTTT. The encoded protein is CASSLFAVNTEAFF.

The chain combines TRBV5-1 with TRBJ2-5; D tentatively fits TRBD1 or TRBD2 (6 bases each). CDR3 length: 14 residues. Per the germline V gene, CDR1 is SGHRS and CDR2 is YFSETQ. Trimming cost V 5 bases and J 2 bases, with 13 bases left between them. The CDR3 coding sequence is TGCGCCAGCAGTTACACAGGGAGGCAAGAGACCCAGTACTTC. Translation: CASSYTGRQETQYF.

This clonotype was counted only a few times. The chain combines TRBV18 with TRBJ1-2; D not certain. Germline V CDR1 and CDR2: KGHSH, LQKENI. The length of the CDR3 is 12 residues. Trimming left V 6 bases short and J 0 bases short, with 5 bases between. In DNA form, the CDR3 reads TGTGCCAGCTCGCAGTCTAACTATGGCTACACCTTC. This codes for CASSQSNYGYTF.

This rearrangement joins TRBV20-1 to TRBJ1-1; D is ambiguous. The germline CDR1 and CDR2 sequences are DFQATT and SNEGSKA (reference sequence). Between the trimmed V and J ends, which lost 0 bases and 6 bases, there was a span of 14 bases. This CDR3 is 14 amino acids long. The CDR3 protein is CSAREGGRVAEAFF. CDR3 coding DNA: TGCAGTGCTAGAGAGGGCGGGAGAGTGGCTGAAGCTTTCTTT.

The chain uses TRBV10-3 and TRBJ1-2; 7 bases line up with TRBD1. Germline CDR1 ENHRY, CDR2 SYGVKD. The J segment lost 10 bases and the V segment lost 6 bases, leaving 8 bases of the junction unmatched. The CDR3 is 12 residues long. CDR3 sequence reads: CAISRDSGYYTF. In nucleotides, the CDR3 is TGTGCCATCAGCCGGGACAGCGGCTACTACACCTTC.

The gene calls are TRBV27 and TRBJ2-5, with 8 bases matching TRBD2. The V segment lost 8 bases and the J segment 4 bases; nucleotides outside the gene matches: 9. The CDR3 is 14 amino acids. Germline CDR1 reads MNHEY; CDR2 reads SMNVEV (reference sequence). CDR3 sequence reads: CASHSAGGPETQYF. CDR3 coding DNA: TGTGCCAGCCATTCCGCGGGGGGCCCAGAGACCCAGTACTTC.

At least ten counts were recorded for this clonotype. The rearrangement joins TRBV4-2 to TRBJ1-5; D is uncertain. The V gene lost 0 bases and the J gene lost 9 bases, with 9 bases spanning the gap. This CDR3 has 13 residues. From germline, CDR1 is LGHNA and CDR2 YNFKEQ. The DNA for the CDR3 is TGTGCCAGCAGCCAAGATACCAGATCGCCCCAGCATTTT. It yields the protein CASSQDTRSPQHF.

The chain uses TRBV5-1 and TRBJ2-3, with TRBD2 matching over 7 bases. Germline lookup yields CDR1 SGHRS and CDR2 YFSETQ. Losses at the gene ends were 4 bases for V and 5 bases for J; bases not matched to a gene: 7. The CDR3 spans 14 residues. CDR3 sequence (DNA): TGCGCCAGCAGCCTCGGGACTACCCTAGATACGCAGTATTTT. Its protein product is CASSLGTTLDTQYF.

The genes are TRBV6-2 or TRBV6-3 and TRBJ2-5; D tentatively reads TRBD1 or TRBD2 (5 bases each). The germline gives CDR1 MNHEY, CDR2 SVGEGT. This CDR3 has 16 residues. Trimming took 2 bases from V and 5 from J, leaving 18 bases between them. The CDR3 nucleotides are TGTGCCAGCAGTTACCTTCTCGAGGGACCTCGCGAGACCCAGTACTTC. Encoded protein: CASSYLLEGPRETQYF.

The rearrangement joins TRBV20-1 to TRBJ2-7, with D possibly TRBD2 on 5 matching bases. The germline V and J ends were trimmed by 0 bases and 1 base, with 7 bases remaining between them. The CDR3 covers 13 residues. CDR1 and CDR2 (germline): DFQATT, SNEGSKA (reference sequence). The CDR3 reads CSARDRRSYEQYV. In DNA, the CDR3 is TGCAGTGCTAGAGATCGGAGGTCCTACGAGCAGTACGTC.

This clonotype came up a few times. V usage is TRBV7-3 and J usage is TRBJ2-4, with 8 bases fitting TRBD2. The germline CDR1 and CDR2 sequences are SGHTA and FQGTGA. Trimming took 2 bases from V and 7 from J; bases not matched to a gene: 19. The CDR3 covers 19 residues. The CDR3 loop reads CASSLAPASGPVGGNIQYF. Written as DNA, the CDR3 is TGTGCCAGCAGCTTAGCCCCCGCTAGCGGGCCAGTGGGAGGCAACATTCAGTACTTC.

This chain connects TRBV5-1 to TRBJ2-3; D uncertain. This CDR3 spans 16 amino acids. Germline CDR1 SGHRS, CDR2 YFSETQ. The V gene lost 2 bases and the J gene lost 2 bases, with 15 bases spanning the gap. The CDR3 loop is CASSFSSRPDTDTQYF. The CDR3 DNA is TGCGCCAGCAGCTTTAGTTCTCGCCCCGACACAGATACGCAGTATTTT. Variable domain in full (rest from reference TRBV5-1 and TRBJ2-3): KAGVTQTPRYLIKTRGQQVTLSCSPISGHRSVSWYQQTPGQGLQFLFEYFSETQRNKGNFPGRFSGRQFSNSRSEMNVSTLELGDSALYLCASSFSSRPDTDTQYFGPGTRLTVL.

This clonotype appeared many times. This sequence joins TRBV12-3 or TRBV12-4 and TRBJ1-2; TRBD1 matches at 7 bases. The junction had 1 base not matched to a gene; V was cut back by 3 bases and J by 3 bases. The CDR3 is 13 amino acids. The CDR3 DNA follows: TGTGCCAGCAGTTTTGACAGGGACTATGGCTACACCTTC. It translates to CASSFDRDYGYTF.

The CDR3: CASSLVIDTQYF. CDR3 bases: TGTGCCAGCAGCTTAGTAATAGATACGCAGTATTTT. The rearrangement uses TRBV7-2 and TRBJ2-3; D is uncertain. With 1 base removed from V and 5 bases from J, the gap between germline ends came to 4 bases. Looked up from germline, CDR1 is SGHTA and CDR2 is FQGNSA. The CDR3 loop spans 12 amino acids.

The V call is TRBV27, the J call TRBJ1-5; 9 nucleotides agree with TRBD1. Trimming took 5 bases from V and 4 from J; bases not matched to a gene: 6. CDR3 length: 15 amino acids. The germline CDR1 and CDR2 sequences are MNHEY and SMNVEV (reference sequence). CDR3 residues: CASSPRGTGNQPQHF. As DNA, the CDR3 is TGTGCCAGCAGTCCCCGTGGGACAGGGAATCAGCCCCAGCATTTT.

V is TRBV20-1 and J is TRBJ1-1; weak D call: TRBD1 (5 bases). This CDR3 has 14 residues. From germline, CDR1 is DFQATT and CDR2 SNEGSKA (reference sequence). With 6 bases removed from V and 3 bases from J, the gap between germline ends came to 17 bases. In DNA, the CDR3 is TGCAGTGCCGGGGTGGGGGGGAAGGACACTGAAGCTTTCTTT. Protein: CSAGVGGKDTEAFF.